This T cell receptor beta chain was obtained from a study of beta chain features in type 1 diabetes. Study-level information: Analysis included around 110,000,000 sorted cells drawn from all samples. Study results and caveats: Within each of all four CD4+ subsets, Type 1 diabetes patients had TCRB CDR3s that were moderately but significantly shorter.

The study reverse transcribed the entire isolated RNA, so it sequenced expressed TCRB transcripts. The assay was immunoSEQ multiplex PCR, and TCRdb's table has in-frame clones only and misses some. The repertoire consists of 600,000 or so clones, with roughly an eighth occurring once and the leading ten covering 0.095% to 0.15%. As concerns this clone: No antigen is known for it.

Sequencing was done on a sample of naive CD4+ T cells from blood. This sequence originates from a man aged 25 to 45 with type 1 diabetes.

The CDR3 is CASSLPNYNEQFF. The CDR3, as DNA: TGTGCCAGCAGCTTACCAAACTACAATGAGCAGTTCTTC. This chain joins TRBV7-9 and TRBJ2-1; D unresolved. This CDR3 region has 13 residues. The V and J ends lost 2 bases and 3 bases respectively, with 5 bases between them. Germline assignment: CDR1 SEHNR and CDR2 FQNEAQ (reference sequence). Complete variable domain (other parts from reference TRBV7-9 and TRBJ2-1): DTGVSQNPRHKITKRGQNVTFRCDPISEHNRLYWYRQTLGQGPEFLTYFQNEAQLEKSRLLSDRFSAERPKGSFSTLEIQRTEQGDSAMYLCASSLPNYNEQFFGPGTRLTVL.